A single sample is the source of the 4 T cell receptor beta chains below, sequenced in a study of T cells in Graves' hyperthyroidism and ophthalmopathy. The CDR3 regions of TCR beta were amplified from RNA transcripts. The study used the HTBI primer set for a first-round RT-PCR of the TCR CDR3. TCRdb reprocessed the multiplex PCR reads via MiXCR and lists one record per CDR3 protein. Of 20,000 to 30,000 distinct CDR3 sequences listed, roughly 45% are singletons. The source material was blood. All receptors derive from a woman under 40 with Graves' hyperthyroidism.

V is TRBV7-9 and J is TRBJ2-1; D unclear. The CDR3 is 11 amino acids. CDR1 and CDR2 from the germline V gene are SEHNR and FQNEAQ (reference sequence). V was trimmed by 2 bases and J by 9 bases, leaving 5 bases between them. CDR3 loop: CASSLTGEQFF. The CDR3, as DNA: TGTGCCAGCAGCTTAACGGGTGAGCAGTTCTTC.

V gene TRBV20-1 combines with J gene TRBJ2-1; tentative D call: TRBD2 (6 bases). Germline V gives CDR1 DFQATT, CDR2 SNEGSKA (reference sequence). Trimming took 3 bases from V and 5 from J, leaving 11 bases between them. This CDR3 is built from 13 residues. CDR3 in amino acids: CSARVAEDNEQFF. The CDR3 coding sequence is TGCAGTGCTAGGGTAGCGGAAGACAATGAGCAGTTCTTC.

This clonotype was picked up many times. The V and J genes are TRBV11-3 and TRBJ2-7; no definite D call. Germline V CDR1 and CDR2: SGHNT, YENEEA. The length of the CDR3 is 13 residues. Trimming took off 5 bases at V and 2 bases at J, with 10 bases between the two ends. The CDR3 DNA is TGTGCCAGCAGCCCTGGACCGGCCTACGAGCAGTACTTC. It specifies CASSPGPAYEQYF.

The sample holds many counts of this clonotype. V gene TRBV5-1 combines with J gene TRBJ2-7, with 7 positions matching TRBD2. The germline gives CDR1 SGHRS, CDR2 YFSETQ. The CDR3 contains 15 residues. The junction had 16 bases not matched to a gene; V was cut back by 9 bases and J by 4 bases. The CDR3 reads CATQIVPGGGYEQYF. The CDR3 DNA is TGCGCCACTCAAATAGTCCCGGGAGGTGGTTACGAGCAGTACTTC.